A selection of T cell receptor beta chains follows, all from one sample in a study of blood T cell repertoires in COVID-19. The assay was immunoSEQ multiplex PCR, and TCRdb's table has in-frame clones only and misses some. The table has around 300,000 clones, roughly 91% seen once. Specimen: PBMCs or T cells enriched from blood (not recorded which). These receptors were obtained from a woman aged 55-70 years in a cohort exposed to, infected with or recovered from COVID-19 (not recorded which). Each CDR3 is given with its conserved first and last residue. The order of the fields is D gene, V gene, J gene, clone size, CDR3 protein, CDR3 DNA. A D gene is named only where the DNA matches it firmly. Size tells how often a clone was seen (once, few, many) or the class of an expanded clone, and some rows leave it out.

NA	TRBV30	TRBJ1-1	NA	CAWSVQGPEAFF	TGTGCCTGGAGTGTACAGGGCCCTGAAGCTTTCTTT
NA	TRBV2	TRBJ2-7	NA	CASSEAEQLYEQYF	TGTGCCAGCAGTGAAGCAGAACAGCTCTACGAGCAGTACTTC
TRBD2	TRBV5-1	TRBJ2-2	few	CASSWTSGSPNTGELFF	TGCGCCAGCAGCTGGACTAGCGGGAGTCCGAACACCGGGGAGCTGTTTTTT
TRBD2	TRBV4-1	TRBJ2-1	NA	CASSYSGRGYNEQFF	TGCGCCAGCAGCTACAGCGGGAGGGGCTACAATGAGCAGTTCTTC
TRBD1	TRBV24-1	TRBJ2-5	NA	CATSDPAGGLTQYF	TGTGCCACCAGTGATCCCGCAGGGGGCCTGACCCAGTACTTC
NA	TRBV28	TRBJ1-1	NA	CASSPGPNTEAFF	TGTGCCAGCAGCCCCGGTCCGAACACTGAAGCTTTCTTT
NA	TRBV5-1	TRBJ2-1	once	CASSLGGTSLANEQFF	TGCGCCAGCAGCTTGGGTGGGACTTCCCTAGCAAATGAGCAGTTCTTC
NA	TRBV13	TRBJ2-7	NA	CASSLLRGNEQYF	TGTGCCAGCAGCCTCCTCAGGGGCAATGAGCAGTACTTC
TRBD1	TRBV5-1	TRBJ2-7	NA	CASSLAGQGYEQYF	TGCGCCAGCAGCTTGGCGGGACAGGGGTACGAGCAGTACTTC
NA	TRBV5-4	TRBJ1-4	NA	CASSPTHDRMRKLFF	TGTGCCAGCAGCCCGACCCACGACAGGATGAGGAAACTGTTTTTT
TRBD2	TRBV11-3	TRBJ2-1	NA	CASQGGSYNEQFF	TGTGCCAGCCAGGGCGGGAGCTACAATGAGCAGTTCTTC
NA	TRBV5-6	TRBJ2-3	NA	CASSLRLVTDTQYF	TGTGCCAGCAGCTTGAGACTAGTGACAGATACGCAGTATTTT
NA	TRBV19	TRBJ2-6	NA	CASTRTVLSGANVLTF	TGTGCCAGTACCAGGACAGTCCTCTCTGGGGCCAACGTCCTGACTTTC
NA	TRBV4-1	TRBJ1-6	NA	CASSQVGSSYNSPLHF	TGCGCCAGCAGCCAAGTCGGTAGCTCCTATAATTCACCCCTCCACTTT
TRBD2	TRBV7-2	TRBJ2-5	NA	CASSLARLAGGGETQYF	TGTGCCAGCAGCTTAGCCCGACTAGCGGGAGGGGGTGAGACCCAGTACTTC
NA	TRBV4-3	TRBJ1-2	NA	CASSQDWGAYGYTF	TGCGCCAGCAGCCAAGATTGGGGAGCCTATGGCTACACCTTC
NA	TRBV6-5	TRBJ2-1	NA	CASRGRVGLNEQFF	TGTGCCAGCAGAGGAAGGGTAGGACTCAATGAGCAGTTCTTC
TRBD2	TRBV28	TRBJ2-2	once	CASKAGGTGELFF	TGTGCCAGCAAGGCGGGGGGGACCGGGGAGCTGTTTTTT
TRBD1	TRBV28	TRBJ1-1	NA	CASSLYRGHSTEAFF	TGTGCCAGCAGTTTATACAGGGGGCATAGCACTGAAGCTTTCTTT
NA	TRBV5-1	TRBJ1-6	once	CASSLQGFSYNSPLHF	TGCGCCAGCAGCTTACAGGGATTCTCCTATAATTCACCCCTCCACTTT
TRBD2	TRBV7-6	TRBJ2-3	NA	CASSLPAGGPSDTQYF	TGTGCCAGCAGCTTACCGGCGGGAGGGCCGTCAGATACGCAGTATTTT
NA	TRBV19	TRBJ2-6	NA	CATNSPSGANVLTF	TGTGCCACCAACAGCCCCTCTGGGGCCAACGTCCTGACTTTC
TRBD2	TRBV6-6	TRBJ2-4	NA	CASSYSMREAKNIQYF	TGTGCCAGCAGTTACTCGATGCGGGAGGCCAAAAACATTCAGTACTTC
NA	TRBV7-6	TRBJ2-2	NA	CASSSAGNTGELFF	TGTGCCAGCAGCTCGGCAGGGAACACCGGGGAGCTGTTTTTT
NA	TRBV6-7	TRBJ2-7	NA	CASSRQGRLNEQYF	TGTGCCAGCAGTCGCCAGGGGCGCTTGAACGAGCAGTACTTC
TRBD1	TRBV9	TRBJ1-4	NA	CASSPQGATNEKLFF	TGTGCCAGCAGCCCTCAGGGGGCAACTAATGAAAAACTGTTTTTT
NA	TRBV29-1	TRBJ1-1	NA	CSFRQPPTEAFF	TGCAGCTTCAGACAGCCCCCCACTGAAGCTTTCTTT
TRBD1	TRBV29-1	TRBJ1-5	NA	CSSRYLRGTDQPQHF	TGCAGCTCACGCTACCTCAGGGGGACGGATCAGCCCCAGCATTTT
TRBD2	TRBV19	TRBJ2-7	NA	CASTPTSGPSYEQYF	TGTGCCAGTACCCCAACTAGCGGACCCTCCTACGAGCAGTACTTC
TRBD1	TRBV28	TRBJ1-5	NA	CASSSTGDNQPQHF	TGTGCCAGCAGTTCGACAGGGGACAATCAGCCCCAGCATTTT
NA	TRBV15	TRBJ2-5	NA	CATSREKGRETQYF	TGTGCCACCAGCAGAGAGAAGGGGCGCGAGACCCAGTACTTC
NA	TRBV1	TRBJ2-6	NA	CTSSELGTRASGANVLTF	TGCACCAGCAGCGAGCTAGGGACTAGGGCGTCTGGGGCCAACGTCCTGACTTTC
NA	TRBV6-5	TRBJ1-3	NA	CASQRLAFSGNTIYF	TGTGCCAGCCAGCGCTTGGCTTTCTCTGGAAACACCATATATTTT
TRBD2	TRBV28	TRBJ2-7	NA	CASSLGLAYEQYF	TGTGCCAGCAGTTTGGGACTAGCCTACGAGCAGTACTTC
TRBD1	TRBV27	TRBJ2-7	NA	CAAPQGPRRSYEQYF	TGTGCCGCCCCACAGGGGCCCCGAAGGAGCTACGAGCAGTACTTC
TRBD2	TRBV28	TRBJ2-2	NA	CASSLKVVAGYTGELFF	TGTGCCAGCAGTTTGAAGGTAGTAGCGGGTTACACCGGGGAGCTGTTTTTT
TRBD1	TRBV5-1	TRBJ2-7	NA	CASRLRDRGSYEQYF	TGCGCCAGCAGACTCCGGGACAGGGGGTCCTACGAGCAGTACTTC
TRBD2	TRBV9	TRBJ2-1	NA	CASSVSGMGNEQFF	TGTGCCAGCAGCGTCAGCGGGATGGGAAATGAGCAGTTCTTC
NA	TRBV5-1	TRBJ1-2	few	CASSLANYGYTF	TGCGCCAGCAGCCTAGCTAACTATGGCTACACCTTC